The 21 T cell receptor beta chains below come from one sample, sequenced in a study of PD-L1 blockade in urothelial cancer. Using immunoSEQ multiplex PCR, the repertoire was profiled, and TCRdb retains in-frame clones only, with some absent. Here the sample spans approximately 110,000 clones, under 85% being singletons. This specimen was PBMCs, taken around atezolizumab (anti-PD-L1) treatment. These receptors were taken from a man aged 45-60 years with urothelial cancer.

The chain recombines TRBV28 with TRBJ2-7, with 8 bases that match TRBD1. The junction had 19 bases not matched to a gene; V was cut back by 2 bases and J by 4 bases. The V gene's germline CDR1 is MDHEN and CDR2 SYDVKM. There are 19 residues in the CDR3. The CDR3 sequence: CASSLGVGDRSLSGYEQYF. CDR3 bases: TGTGCCAGCAGTTTAGGGGTCGGGGACAGGAGCCTTTCGGGGTACGAGCAGTACTTC.

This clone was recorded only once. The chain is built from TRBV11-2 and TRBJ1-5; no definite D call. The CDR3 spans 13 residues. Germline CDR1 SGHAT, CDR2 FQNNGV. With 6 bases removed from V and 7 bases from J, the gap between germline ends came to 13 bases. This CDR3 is CASSKNTGQPQHF. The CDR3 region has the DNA TGTGCCAGCAGTAAGAACACGGGACAGCCCCAGCATTTT.

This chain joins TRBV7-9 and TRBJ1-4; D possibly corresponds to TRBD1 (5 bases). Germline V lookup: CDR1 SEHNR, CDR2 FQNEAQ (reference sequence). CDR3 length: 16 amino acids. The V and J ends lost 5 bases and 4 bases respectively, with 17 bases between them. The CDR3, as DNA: TGTGCCAGCAGCAATACTTTGACAGCCCTTAATGAAAAACTGTTTTTT. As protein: CASSNTLTALNEKLFF. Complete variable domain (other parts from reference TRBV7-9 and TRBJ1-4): DTGVSQNPRHKITKRGQNVTFRCDPISEHNRLYWYRQTLGQGPEFLTYFQNEAQLEKSRLLSDRFSAERPKGSFSTLEIQRTEQGDSAMYLCASSNTLTALNEKLFFGSGTQLSVL.

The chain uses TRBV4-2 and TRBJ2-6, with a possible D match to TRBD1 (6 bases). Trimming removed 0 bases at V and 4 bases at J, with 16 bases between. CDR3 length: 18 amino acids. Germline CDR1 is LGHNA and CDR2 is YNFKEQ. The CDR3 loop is CASSQDMGRGSGANVLTF. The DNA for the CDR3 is TGTGCCAGCAGCCAAGATATGGGCAGGGGATCCGGGGCCAACGTCCTGACTTTC.

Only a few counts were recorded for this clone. The DNA of the CDR3 is TGTGCCAGCAGCTCCCTAGCGGGAGTTACAGATACGCAGTATTTT. Translated: CASSSLAGVTDTQYF. The chain carries TRBV7-9 and TRBJ2-3, with 10 bases that match TRBD2. Germline V lookup: CDR1 SEHNR, CDR2 FQNEAQ (reference sequence). The CDR3 loop spans 15 amino acids. V shed 4 bases, J shed 3 bases, and the junction held 4 bases outside the gene matches.

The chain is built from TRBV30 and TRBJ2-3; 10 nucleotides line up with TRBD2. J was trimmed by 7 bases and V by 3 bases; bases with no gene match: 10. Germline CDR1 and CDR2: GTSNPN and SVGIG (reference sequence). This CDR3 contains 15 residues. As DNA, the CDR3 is TGTGCCTGGAGAAACCTAGCGGGAGACTTGTATACGCAGTATTTT. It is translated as CAWRNLAGDLYTQYF.

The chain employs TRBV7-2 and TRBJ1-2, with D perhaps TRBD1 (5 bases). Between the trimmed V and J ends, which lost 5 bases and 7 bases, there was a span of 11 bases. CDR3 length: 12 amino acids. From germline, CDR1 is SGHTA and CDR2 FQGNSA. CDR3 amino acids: CASSIVQGGYTF. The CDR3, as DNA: TGTGCCAGCAGCATAGTCCAGGGTGGCTACACCTTC.

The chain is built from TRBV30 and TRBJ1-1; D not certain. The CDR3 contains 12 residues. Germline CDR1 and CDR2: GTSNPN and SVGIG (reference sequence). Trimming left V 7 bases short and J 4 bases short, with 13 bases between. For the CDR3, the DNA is TGTGCCTACCGGGGAGCGTTCACTGAAGCTTTCTTT. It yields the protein CAYRGAFTEAFF.

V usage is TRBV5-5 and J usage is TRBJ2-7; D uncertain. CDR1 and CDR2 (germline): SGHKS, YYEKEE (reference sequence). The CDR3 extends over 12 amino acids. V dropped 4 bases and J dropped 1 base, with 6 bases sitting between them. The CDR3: CASSPGSYEQYF. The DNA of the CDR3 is TGTGCCAGCAGCCCCGGGTCCTACGAGCAGTACTTC.

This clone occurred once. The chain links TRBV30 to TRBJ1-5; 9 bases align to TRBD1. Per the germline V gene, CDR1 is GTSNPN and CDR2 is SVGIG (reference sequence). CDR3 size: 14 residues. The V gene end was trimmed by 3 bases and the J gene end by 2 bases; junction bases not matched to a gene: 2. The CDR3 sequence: CAWRDRGGNQPQHF. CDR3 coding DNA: TGTGCCTGGAGGGACAGGGGCGGCAATCAGCCCCAGCATTTT.

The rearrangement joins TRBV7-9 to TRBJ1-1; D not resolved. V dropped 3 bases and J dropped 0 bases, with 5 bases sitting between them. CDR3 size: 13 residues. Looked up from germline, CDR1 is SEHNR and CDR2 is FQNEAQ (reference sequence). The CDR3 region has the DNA TGTGCCAGCAGCTTTCGGGTGAACACTGAAGCTTTCTTT. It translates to CASSFRVNTEAFF.

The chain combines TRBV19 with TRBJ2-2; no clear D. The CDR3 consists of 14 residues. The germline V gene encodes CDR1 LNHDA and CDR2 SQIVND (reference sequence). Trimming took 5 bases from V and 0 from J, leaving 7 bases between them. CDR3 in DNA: TGTGCCAGTAGTCAGATACCGAACACCGGGGAGCTGTTTTTT. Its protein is CASSQIPNTGELFF. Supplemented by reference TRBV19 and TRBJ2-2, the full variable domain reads DGGITQSPKYLFRKEGQNVTLSCEQNLNHDAMYWYRQDPGQGLRLIYYSQIVNDFQKGDIAEGYSVSREKKESFPLTVTSAQKNPTAFYLCASSQIPNTGELFFGEGSRLTVL.

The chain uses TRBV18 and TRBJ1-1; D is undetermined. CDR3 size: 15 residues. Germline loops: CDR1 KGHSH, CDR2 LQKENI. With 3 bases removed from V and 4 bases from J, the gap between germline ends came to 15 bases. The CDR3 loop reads CASSPSGGESTEAFF. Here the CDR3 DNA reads TGTGCCAGCTCACCGAGTGGCGGCGAAAGCACTGAAGCTTTCTTT.

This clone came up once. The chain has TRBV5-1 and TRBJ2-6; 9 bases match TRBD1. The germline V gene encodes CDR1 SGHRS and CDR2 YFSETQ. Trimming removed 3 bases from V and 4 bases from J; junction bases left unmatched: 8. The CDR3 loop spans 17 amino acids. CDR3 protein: CASSSLGTGRGANVLTF. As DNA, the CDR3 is TGCGCCAGCAGCTCCCTTGGGACAGGGAGAGGGGCCAACGTCCTGACTTTC. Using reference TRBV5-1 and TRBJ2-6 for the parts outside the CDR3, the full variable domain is KAGVTQTPRYLIKTRGQQVTLSCSPISGHRSVSWYQQTPGQGLQFLFEYFSETQRNKGNFPGRFSGRQFSNSRSEMNVSTLELGDSALYLCASSSLGTGRGANVLTFGAGSRLTVL.

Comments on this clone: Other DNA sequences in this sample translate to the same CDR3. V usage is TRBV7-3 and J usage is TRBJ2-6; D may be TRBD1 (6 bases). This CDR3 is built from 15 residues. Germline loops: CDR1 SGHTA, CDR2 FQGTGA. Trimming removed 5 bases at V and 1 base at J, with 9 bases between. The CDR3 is CASSPQGSGANVLTF. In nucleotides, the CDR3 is TGTGCCAGCAGCCCCCAGGGGTCTGGGGCCAACGTCCTGACTTTC.

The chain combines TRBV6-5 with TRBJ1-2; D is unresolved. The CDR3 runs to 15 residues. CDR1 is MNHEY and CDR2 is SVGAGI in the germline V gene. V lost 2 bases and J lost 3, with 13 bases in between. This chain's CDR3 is CASSYGEGSHYGYTF. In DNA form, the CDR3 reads TGTGCCAGCAGTTACGGGGAGGGTTCCCACTATGGCTACACCTTC.

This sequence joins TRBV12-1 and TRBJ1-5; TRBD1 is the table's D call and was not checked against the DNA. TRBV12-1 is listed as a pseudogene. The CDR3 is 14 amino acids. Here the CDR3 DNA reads TGTGCCAGCAGCCCAGACAGTAGCAATCAGCCCCAGCATTTT. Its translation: CASSPDSSNQPQHF.

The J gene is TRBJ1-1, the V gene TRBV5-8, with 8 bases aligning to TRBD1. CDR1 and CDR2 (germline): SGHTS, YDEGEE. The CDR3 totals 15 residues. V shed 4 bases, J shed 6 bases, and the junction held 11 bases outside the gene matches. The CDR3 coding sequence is TGTGCCAGCAGCCCCACAGGGGGTAGTGGCGCTGAAGCTTTCTTT. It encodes CASSPTGGSGAEAFF.

CDR3 amino acids: CASRTKPGQENQPQHF. DNA of the CDR3: TGTGCCAGCAGGACCAAACCGGGACAGGAGAATCAGCCCCAGCATTTT. The V call is TRBV28, the J call TRBJ1-5, with TRBD1 matching 8 bases. The CDR3 is 16 residues long. Germline loops: CDR1 MDHEN, CDR2 SYDVKM. V gave up 6 bases and J gave up 4 bases; unmatched junction bases: 11.

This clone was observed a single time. This CDR3 is CASSVAGTRNEQFF. The CDR3 DNA reads as TGTGCCAGCAGCGTAGCGGGGACTCGTAATGAGCAGTTCTTC. V is TRBV9 and J is TRBJ2-1; D is possibly TRBD2 (6 bases). Trimming took off 0 bases at V and 7 bases at J, with 11 bases between the two ends. The CDR3 is 14 amino acids. CDR1 is SGDLS, CDR2 YYNGEE, per germline.

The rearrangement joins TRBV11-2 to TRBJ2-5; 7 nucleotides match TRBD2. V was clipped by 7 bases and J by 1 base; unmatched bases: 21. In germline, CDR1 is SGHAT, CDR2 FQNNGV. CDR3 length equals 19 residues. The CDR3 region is CASTDLGGSGLEGQETQYF. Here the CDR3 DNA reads TGTGCCAGCACCGACCTAGGCGGGAGTGGGCTAGAAGGCCAAGAGACCCAGTACTTC.